The clone carrying this TCR beta chain was counted at least ten times. Its cognate antigen is unknown. V dropped 0 bases and J dropped 4; count of bases not matched to a gene: 7. CDR1 is GTSNPN and CDR2 is SVGIG in the germline V gene (reference sequence). The CDR3 covers 15 residues. Time point: newly diagnosed GD, antithyroid drugs for less than 3 months. PBMC RNA was the source of the TCR library. Assembly of TCR beta libraries relied on iRepertoire HTBI primers together with Arm-PCR of CDR3 regions. TCRdb reprocessed the multiplex PCR reads with MiXCR, giving one entry per CDR3 protein. The sample records 400,000 to 500,000 distinct CDR3 sequences, about 15% being singletons. These data come from a study of regulatory T cells in long-lasting Graves disease. Study-wide background: Graves' patients (newly diagnosed) had been on antithyroid drugs under 3 months.

Regarding the study as a whole: Fewer public clonotypes were shared by new patients (approximately 1,000) than by persistent patients (around 2,900). Peripheral blood alone, not thyroid tissue, underwent study.

These same data were also listed under a study on T cells in Graves' hyperthyroidism and ophthalmopathy. As reported in that work: Hyperthyroidism was newly diagnosed in patients aged 18 to 65 (duration under 2 months).

The sample in question was peripheral blood mononuclear cells (PBMCs), obtained at new diagnosis, from a patient treated with antithyroid drugs. The clonotype was recovered from a woman in her twenties or thirties with Graves disease. The chain employs TRBV30 and TRBJ2-7; 9 nucleotides match TRBD1. CDR3 region: CAWSVLGTGSYEQYF. CDR3 bases: TGTGCCTGGAGTGTTCTAGGGACAGGGTCTTACGAGCAGTACTTC.